This passage covers 25 T cell receptor beta chains from one sample sequenced in a study of a mutant IDH1 vaccine in newly diagnosed glioma. Time point described: week 23, last vaccination. All doses held 300 ug of mutant IDH1 20-mer peptide, with topical imiquimod. For these receptors, no antigen is known. Some clones are missing from TCRdb's copy, which holds only in-frame ones; the method was immunoSEQ multiplex PCR. The sample has over 45,000 clones, about four fifths seen once. The material was PBMCs, obtained from a glioma patient whose treatment included an IDH1 peptide vaccine. These receptors were obtained from a man aged 35 to 55 with glioma.

This clone was detected a few times. The chain is built from TRBV27 and TRBJ2-3; no definite D call. Germline CDR1 is MNHEY and CDR2 is SMNVEV (reference sequence). This CDR3 contains 13 residues. Between the trimmed V and J ends, which lost 3 bases and 1 base, there was a span of 5 bases. This chain's CDR3 is CASSFTGTDTQYF. The DNA for the CDR3 is TGTGCCAGCAGTTTCACCGGCACAGATACGCAGTATTTT.

The V and J genes are TRBV2 and TRBJ1-2; no reliable D call. This CDR3 spans 14 amino acids. Germline V gene lookup returns CDR1 SNHLY and CDR2 FYNNEI. Trimming removed 7 bases at V and 8 bases at J, with 20 bases between. CDR3 coding DNA: TGTGCCAGCAAACTTCCCGCAGGCGTGGGGGGCTACACCTTC. Translated, it gives CASKLPAGVGGYTF. The complete variable domain, with remaining parts taken from reference TRBV2 and TRBJ1-2, reads EPEVTQTPSHQVTQMGQEVILRCVPISNHLYFYWYRQILGQKVEFLVSFYNNEISEKSEIFDDQFSVERPDGSNFTLKIRSTKLEDSAMYFCASKLPAGVGGYTFGSGTRLTVV.

The chain combines TRBV20-1 with TRBJ2-5; D ambiguous. CDR1 is DFQATT, CDR2 SNEGSKA, per germline (reference sequence). This CDR3 has 11 amino acids. Trimming shortened V by 7 bases and J by 2 bases, and 8 bases separated the two germline ends. Written as DNA, the CDR3 is TGCAGTGTGTGGGTTCAAGAGACCCAGTACTTC. This sequence encodes CSVWVQETQYF.

This rearrangement joins TRBV10-1 to TRBJ2-3; D assignment may be TRBD1 or TRBD2 (6 bases each). The V end lost 3 bases, the J end lost 5 bases, and 18 bases lay between the germline ends. Germline CDR1 WNHNN, CDR2 SYGVQD (reference sequence). The CDR3 contains 16 residues. The CDR3 coding sequence is TGCGCCAGCAGTGATCCTCCGGGGGCCTTGGGAGATACGCAGTATTTT. Translating it yields CASSDPPGALGDTQYF.

V is TRBV19 and J is TRBJ2-3, with a weak D call TRBD1 (5 bases). The germline V and J ends were trimmed by 8 bases and 1 base, with 10 bases remaining between them. Germline V gene data show CDR1 as LNHDA and CDR2 as SQIVND (reference sequence). CDR3 length equals 13 residues. The CDR3, as DNA: TGTGCCAGTTCTTTGACAGGCACAGATACGCAGTATTTT. This gives the protein CASSLTGTDTQYF.

V usage is TRBV29-1 and J usage is TRBJ1-3; 8 nucleotides match TRBD1. The CDR3 sequence is 15 residues long. V lost 6 bases and J lost 0; bases outside the gene matches: 7. Germline CDR1 reads SQVTM; CDR2 reads ANQGSEA. Here the CDR3 DNA reads TGCAGCGTGGAGGCAGGGGGCCTCTCTGGAAACACCATATATTTT. Its translation: CSVEAGGLSGNTIYF.

The V gene is TRBV6-1, the J gene TRBJ2-5, with 9 bases fitting TRBD2. The CDR3 extends over 15 amino acids. The germline gives CDR1 MNHNS, CDR2 SASEGT. Trimming cost V 4 bases and J 2 bases; bases outside gene matches: 5. The CDR3 loop is CASSALAGTQETQYF. The CDR3 DNA reads as TGTGCCAGCAGTGCGCTAGCGGGGACTCAAGAGACCCAGTACTTC.

This clone came up a few times. The chain recombines TRBV7-8 with TRBJ2-7, with 8 bases aligning to TRBD2. CDR1 is SGHVS, CDR2 FQNEAQ, per germline. V shed 0 bases, J shed 2 bases, and the junction held 3 bases outside the gene matches. This CDR3 comprises 15 residues. As DNA, the CDR3 is TGTGCCAGCAGCTTAGCGGCGGGGGGTACCTACGAGCAGTACTTC. Its protein is CASSLAAGGTYEQYF. Together with reference TRBV7-8 and TRBJ2-7, the CDR3 gives the full variable domain: GAGVSQSPRYKVAKRGQDVALRCDPISGHVSLFWYQQALGQGPEFLTYFQNEAQLDKSGLPSDRFFAERPEGSVSTLKIQRTQQEDSAVYLCASSLAAGGTYEQYFGPGTRLTVT.

This sequence joins TRBV6-6 and TRBJ2-5; no definite D call. Germline CDR1 reads MNHNY; CDR2 reads SVGAGI (reference sequence). This CDR3 is 12 amino acids long. V was clipped by 2 bases and J by 5 bases, with 6 bases between them. CDR3 in amino acids: CASSYVRETQYF. The CDR3 coding sequence is TGTGCCAGCAGTTACGTGCGGGAGACCCAGTACTTC.

The rearrangement uses TRBV4-1 and TRBJ2-1, with 9 bases lining up with TRBD2. Trimming took 1 base from V and 5 from J; bases not matched to a gene: 9. This CDR3 has 17 residues. The germline gives CDR1 MGHRA, CDR2 YSYEKL. CDR3: CASSQGGGAVPNNEQFF. CDR3 sequence (DNA): TGCGCCAGCAGCCAAGGCGGGGGGGCGGTTCCGAACAATGAGCAGTTCTTC.

This clone has more than one count but fewer than ten. This chain links TRBV2 with TRBJ2-7; possible D gene TRBD2, 6 bases. Deletions cut 1 base from V and 2 bases from J, with 9 bases between. Germline loops: CDR1 SNHLY, CDR2 FYNNEI. The CDR3 sequence is 14 residues long. In nucleotides, the CDR3 is TGTGCCAGCAGTGAAGAGGAGGGCGCCTACGAGCAGTACTTC. It specifies CASSEEEGAYEQYF.

This clone was seen a handful of times. The J gene is TRBJ1-2, the V gene TRBV5-1, with 10 bases aligning to TRBD1. The V gene's germline CDR1 is SGHRS and CDR2 YFSETQ. V lost 0 bases to trimming and J lost 6 bases; unmatched junction nucleotides: 2. This CDR3 contains 14 residues. The chain's CDR3 is CASSLADRGHGYTF. CDR3 nucleotide sequence: TGCGCCAGCAGCTTGGCCGACAGGGGGCATGGCTACACCTTC.

The J gene is TRBJ1-4, the V gene TRBV29-1, with 10 bases lining up with TRBD1. After removal of 7 bases from V and 5 bases from J, the junction contained 4 bases not matched to a gene. CDR3 length equals 13 residues. Germline V gene lookup returns CDR1 SQVTM and CDR2 ANQGSEA. Written as DNA, the CDR3 is TGCAGCGCCATGGGACAGGGGAATGAAAAACTGTTTTTT. Translated: CSAMGQGNEKLFF.

In nucleotides, the CDR3 is TGTGCCAGCGAGGTTAAGGGGGCTTTCTTT. Its protein product is CASEVKGAFF. This chain links TRBV2 with TRBJ1-1, with D possibly matching TRBD1 (5 bases). The CDR3 is 10 residues long. Germline V gene data show CDR1 as SNHLY and CDR2 as FYNNEI. Trimming cost V 8 bases and J 11 bases, with 12 bases left between them.

The chain has TRBV6-1 and TRBJ2-7; tentative D call: TRBD1 (5 bases). Trimming stripped 6 bases from V and 2 bases from J, with 11 bases between. The CDR3 is 13 amino acids. The germline V gene encodes CDR1 MNHNS and CDR2 SASEGT. This CDR3 reads CASRTDTAYEQYF. CDR3 coding DNA: TGTGCCAGCAGGACGGACACCGCCTACGAGCAGTACTTC.

This chain joins TRBV10-2 and TRBJ1-2, with 7 nucleotides matching TRBD1. Germline V gene lookup returns CDR1 WSHSY and CDR2 SAAADI. V lost 2 bases, J lost 8 bases, and 5 bases stayed unmatched. This CDR3 contains 13 residues. CDR3 sequence (DNA): TGCGCCAGCAGTGAGAAAACAGGGGAAGGCTACACCTTC. Translated: CASSEKTGEGYTF.

V and J are TRBV4-1 and TRBJ2-7; D gene ambiguous. Germline V lookup: CDR1 MGHRA, CDR2 YSYEKL. The CDR3 consists of 16 residues. The V end was cut by 2 bases, the J end by 0 bases, with 14 bases between. In nucleotides, the CDR3 is TGCGCCAGCAGCCAAACCCCGGACGTCCTCTCCTACGAGCAGTACTTC. Its protein product is CASSQTPDVLSYEQYF.

The chain has TRBV5-1 and TRBJ2-1; maybe TRBD1 (6 bases). The V end lost 0 bases, the J end lost 5 bases, and 15 bases lay between the germline ends. The CDR3 runs to 16 residues. From germline, CDR1 is SGHRS and CDR2 YFSETQ. Here the CDR3 reads CASSLGPGEGNNEQFF. In DNA form, the CDR3 reads TGCGCCAGCAGCTTGGGGCCAGGGGAAGGGAACAATGAGCAGTTCTTC.

This chain connects TRBV6-4 to TRBJ1-5; 9 bases line up with TRBD1. J gave up 5 bases and V 5 bases, and 1 base lay outside the gene matches. The V gene's germline CDR1 is MRHNA and CDR2 SNTAGT. This CDR3 has 13 amino acids. The CDR3 loop is CASSRTGDQPQHF. The CDR3 DNA reads TGTGCCAGCAGTCGGACAGGGGATCAGCCCCAGCATTTT.

The chain couples TRBV7-9 to TRBJ2-7; maybe TRBD2 (7 bases). This CDR3 has 13 residues. Trimming stripped 0 bases from V and 6 bases from J, with 9 bases between. Germline values: CDR1 SEHNR, CDR2 FQNEAQ (reference sequence). In DNA form, the CDR3 reads TGTGCCAGCAGCTTAGCGGGGGGGGCCGAGCAGTACTTC. It codes for CASSLAGGAEQYF.

V usage is TRBV25-1 and J usage is TRBJ1-1; D remains unclear. The CDR3 length is 13 residues. The V end lost 4 bases, the J end lost 2 bases, and 8 bases lay between the germline ends. The germline gives CDR1 MGHDK, CDR2 SYGVNS. This CDR3 reads CASSVGVNTEAFF. The CDR3 DNA reads as TGTGCCAGCAGTGTGGGAGTAAACACTGAAGCTTTCTTT.

The chain carries TRBV5-4 and TRBJ1-6, with a weak D call TRBD1 (5 bases). Looked up from germline, CDR1 is SGHNT and CDR2 is YYREEE (reference sequence). V shed 0 bases and J shed 4 bases, with 5 bases lying between them. This CDR3 spans 14 amino acids. Written as DNA, the CDR3 is TGTGCCAGCAGCTTGGGACAGTATAATTCACCCCTCCACTTT. This encodes CASSLGQYNSPLHF. Full variable domain (remainder filled in from reference TRBV5-4 and TRBJ1-6): ETGVTQSPTHLIKTRGQQVTLRCSSQSGHNTVSWYQQALGQGPQFIFQYYREEENGRGNFPPRFSGLQFPNYSSELNVNALELDDSALYLCASSLGQYNSPLHFGNGTRLTVT.

The chain joins TRBV5-1 to TRBJ1-2, with 8 bases identical to TRBD1. The length of the CDR3 is 14 residues. V was clipped by 2 bases and J by 8 bases; unmatched bases: 8. Germline values: CDR1 SGHRS, CDR2 YFSETQ. In DNA form, the CDR3 reads TGCGCCAGCAGCTTCGTGACAGGGGCAAGAGGCTACACCTTC. Protein product: CASSFVTGARGYTF.

The rearrangement joins TRBV5-1 to TRBJ2-1, with 8 bases fitting TRBD1. The CDR3 sequence is 13 residues long. V lost 0 bases, J lost 9 bases, and 2 bases stayed unmatched. Germline V gives CDR1 SGHRS, CDR2 YFSETQ. The CDR3, as DNA: TGCGCCAGCAGCTTGGGCCAGGGGGCTGAGCAGTTCTTC. This encodes CASSLGQGAEQFF.

V gene TRBV25-1 combines with J gene TRBJ2-2; D may be TRBD2 (6 bases). The germline CDR1 and CDR2 sequences are MGHDK and SYGVNS. This CDR3 has 16 amino acids. The V end was cut by 5 bases, the J end by 3 bases, with 16 bases between. For the CDR3, the DNA is TGTGCCAGCAGTCTTCGTGGGGGGAACCACACCGGGGAGCTGTTTTTT. It specifies CASSLRGGNHTGELFF. Complete variable domain (other parts from reference TRBV25-1 and TRBJ2-2): EADIYQTPRYLVIGTGKKITLECSQTMGHDKMYWYQQDPGMELHLIHYSYGVNSTEKGDLSSESTVSRIRTEHFPLTLESARPSHTSQYLCASSLRGGNHTGELFFGEGSRLTVL.